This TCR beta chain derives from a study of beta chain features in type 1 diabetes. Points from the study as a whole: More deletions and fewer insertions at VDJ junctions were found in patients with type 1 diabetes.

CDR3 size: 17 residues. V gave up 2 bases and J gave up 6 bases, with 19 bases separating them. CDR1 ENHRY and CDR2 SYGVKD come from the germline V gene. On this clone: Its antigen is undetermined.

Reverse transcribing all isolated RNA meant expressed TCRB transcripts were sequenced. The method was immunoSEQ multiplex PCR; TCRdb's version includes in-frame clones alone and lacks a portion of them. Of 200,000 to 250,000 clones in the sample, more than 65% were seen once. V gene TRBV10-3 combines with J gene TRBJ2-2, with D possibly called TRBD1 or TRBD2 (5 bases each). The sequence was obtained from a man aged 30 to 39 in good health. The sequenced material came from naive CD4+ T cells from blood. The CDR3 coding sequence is TGTGCCATCAGTGAGAGGGCGACAGAGGGACCAGCCGGGGAGCTGTTTTTT. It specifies CAISERATEGPAGELFF.